This entry lists 14 T cell receptor beta chains sequenced from one sample in a study of blood T cells in healthy people across ages. Using a J-beta primer mix together with a sample-barcoded 5' primer, a second PCR was run for roughly 7 to 11 cycles. TCRdb recomputed calls from the 5' RACE reads with MiXCR, one row per CDR3 protein. The repertoire includes approximately 1,000,000 distinct CDR3 sequences, more than 30% of them detected once, and under 15% sits in the top ten. Sequencing input: blood. The source of these receptors is a man in his late teens or twenties in good health.

With respect to this clonotype: Mismatch with germline at one junction end may stem from a read error. The chain carries TRBV6-6 and TRBJ2-1, with 10 nucleotides matching TRBD2. The CDR3 spans 16 residues. Germline V CDR1 and CDR2: MNHNY, SVGAGI (reference sequence). CDR3 DNA sequence: TGTGCCGGCAGTTACTCTCCTAGCGGGGGTTCAAATGAGCAGTTCTTC. Its protein is CAGSYSPSGGSNEQFF.

This clonotype has only a few counts. Germline and junction disagree at one end, which may indicate a read error. The CDR3 spells CATTENPEQESQYF. DNA of the CDR3: TGTGCCACTACGGAAAATCCAGAACAAGAGTCCCAGTACTTC. This rearrangement joins TRBV15 to TRBJ2-5; D is unresolved. CDR1 and CDR2 (germline): LNHNV, YYDKDF (reference sequence). This CDR3 region has 14 residues.

The chain combines TRBV14 with TRBJ1-4, with 9 bases that match TRBD1. Germline values: CDR1 SGHDN, CDR2 FVKESK. With 4 bases clipped from V and 8 bases from J, the junction kept 8 bases outside the gene matches. This CDR3 is built from 15 residues. CDR3 sequence: CASSPTQGAEEKLFF. CDR3 nucleotide sequence: TGTGCCAGCAGCCCTACACAGGGGGCAGAGGAAAAACTGTTTTTT.

V usage is TRBV5-6 and J usage is TRBJ2-3; 8 bases are a match to TRBD1. Trimming removed 0 bases from V and 1 base from J; junction bases left unmatched: 4. The CDR3 totals 16 residues. Germline loops: CDR1 SGHDT, CDR2 YYEEEE. This chain's CDR3 is CASSLVTGARTDTQYF. The CDR3, as DNA: TGTGCCAGCAGCTTGGTGACAGGGGCCCGCACAGATACGCAGTATTTT.

This clonotype was seen more than once but under ten times. The CDR3: CASSGVNSNQPQHF. In DNA, the CDR3 is TGTGCCAGCAGTGGAGTCAATAGCAATCAGCCCCAGCATTTT. The chain joins TRBV12-3 or TRBV12-4 to TRBJ1-5, with unresolved D. The CDR3 runs to 14 residues. V was clipped by 5 bases and J by 0 bases, with 8 bases between them.

This chain connects TRBV25-1 to TRBJ1-6, with 8 bases matching TRBD1. This CDR3 has 12 residues. Losses at the gene ends were 4 bases for V and 11 bases for J; bases not matched to a gene: 1. Germline values: CDR1 MGHDK, CDR2 SYGVNS. In DNA form, the CDR3 reads TGTGCCAGCAGTGCGACAGGGGCACCCCTCCACTTT. This gives the protein CASSATGAPLHF.

A few counts support this clonotype. The rearrangement uses TRBV20-1 and TRBJ2-3; D might be TRBD1 or TRBD2, each matching 6 bases. The CDR3 covers 15 residues. V was trimmed by 6 bases and J by 5 bases, leaving 21 bases between them. Germline loops: CDR1 DFQATT, CDR2 SNEGSKA (reference sequence). The CDR3 region is CSAEALEGHLDTQYF. DNA of the CDR3: TGCAGTGCGGAGGCCTTGGAGGGACACCTAGATACGCAGTATTTT.

This chain connects TRBV7-7 to TRBJ2-6, with unresolved D. This CDR3 is built from 15 residues. CDR1 and CDR2 (germline): SSHAT, FNYEAQ (reference sequence). V was trimmed by 11 bases and J by 0 bases, leaving 14 bases between them. CDR3 protein: CAVQLEPSGANVLTF. The CDR3 DNA sequence: TGTGCCGTTCAATTAGAGCCCTCTGGGGCCAACGTCCTGACTTTC.

This chain joins TRBV9 and TRBJ2-3; 9 bases are a match to TRBD2. CDR3 length: 18 amino acids. Germline V gene sequence: CDR1 SGDLS, CDR2 YYNGEE. After removal of 4 bases from V and 1 base from J, the junction contained 13 bases not matched to a gene. CDR3 region: CASSPRTSAGGGTDTQYF. The CDR3 region has the DNA TGTGCCAGCAGCCCGAGGACTAGCGCGGGAGGGGGCACAGATACGCAGTATTTT.

Of note for this clonotype: A much more abundant neighbour one base away suggests this may be a read error. The V call is TRBV20-1, the J call TRBJ1-2, with D perhaps matching TRBD1 (6 bases). CDR1 and CDR2 (germline): DFQATT, SNEGSKA (reference sequence). The CDR3 contains 14 residues. The CDR3 here is CSARDLGGLYGHTF. CDR3 bases: TGCAGTGCTAGAGACCTAGGGGGTCTCTATGGCCACACCTTC.

This clonotype was counted between two and nine times. The chain combines TRBV12-3 or TRBV12-4 with TRBJ1-2; no firm D call. The CDR3 covers 15 residues. Trimming removed 3 bases from V and 1 base from J, with 12 bases in between. The CDR3 sequence is CASSFFPRINYGYTF. CDR3 in DNA: TGTGCCAGCAGTTTCTTTCCACGGATTAACTATGGCTACACCTTC.

The V gene is TRBV7-2, the J gene TRBJ2-3; 9 bases agree with TRBD1. The junction had 4 bases not matched to a gene; V was cut back by 5 bases and J by 4 bases. The CDR3 is made up of 14 amino acids. Germline CDR1 SGHTA, CDR2 FQGNSA. CDR3 sequence reads: CASSTQGASDTQYF. CDR3 DNA sequence: TGTGCCAGCAGCACACAGGGGGCATCAGATACGCAGTATTTT.

This clonotype has just a few counts. The rearrangement uses TRBV7-3 and TRBJ2-3; 7 bases are shared with TRBD2. CDR3 size: 18 residues. CDR1 is SGHTA and CDR2 is FQGTGA in the germline V gene. Losses at the gene ends were 2 bases for V and 0 bases for J; bases not matched to a gene: 11. The CDR3 coding sequence is TGTGCCAGCAGCTTAGCGGGGGTCCAACCTCATAGCACAGATACGCAGTATTTT. This codes for CASSLAGVQPHSTDTQYF.

V usage is TRBV6-2 or TRBV6-3 and J usage is TRBJ1-6; TRBD1 agrees at 9 bases. The CDR3 contains 15 residues. Trimming removed 5 bases from V and 9 bases from J; junction bases left unmatched: 8. Germline V gene sequence: CDR1 MNHEY, CDR2 SVGEGT. The CDR3 is CASSRSGTGRSPLHF. CDR3 coding DNA: TGTGCCAGCAGTCGCTCCGGGACAGGGCGTTCACCCCTCCACTTT.